This T cell receptor beta chain was sequenced during a study of control samples from healthy donors and cancer patients. Data came from immunoSEQ multiplex PCR; TCRdb stores just in-frame clones and leaves some out. The sample yields more than 85,000 clones, around 87% seen once. Trimming removed 3 bases from V and 4 bases from J, with 18 bases in between. Looked up from germline, CDR1 is SGHTA and CDR2 is FQGNSA. The length of the CDR3 is 16 residues. The rearrangement links TRBV7-2 to TRBJ1-2; maybe TRBD1 (5 bases). This TCR was recovered from a woman aged 55-70 years with lung cancer. Source material: PBMCs. CDR3 bases: TGTGCCAGCAGCTTCCAAGGACATCTTAGGGCCTATGGCTACACCTTC. Translation: CASSFQGHLRAYGYTF.